The 10 T cell receptor beta chains given below trace back to one sample, sequenced in a study of beta chain features in type 1 diabetes. cDNA synthesis used the whole RNA isolate, giving expressed TCRB sequences. Clones were sequenced by immunoSEQ multiplex PCR, and TCRdb holds only the in-frame ones, with some missing. The sample has 500,000 to 800,000 clones; around 12% are singletons. These receptors' antigens are unknown. Study-level results: People with Type 1 diabetes carried modestly yet significantly shorter TCRB CDR3s in all four CD4+ subsets.

Sequenced input: naive CD4+ T cells from blood. The origin of the receptors is a man in his thirties or forties with type 1 diabetes.

This clone was counted a few times. The chain recombines TRBV5-4 with TRBJ1-4, with D possibly being TRBD1 (5 bases). Trimming stripped 0 bases from V and 4 bases from J, with 13 bases between. The CDR3 has 16 amino acids. Germline-derived CDR1 and CDR2 are SGHNT and YYREEE (reference sequence). The CDR3 is CASSLEVGGSNEKLFF. In DNA form, the CDR3 reads TGTGCCAGCAGCTTGGAAGTTGGGGGAAGTAATGAAAAACTGTTTTTT.

The J gene is TRBJ1-6, the V gene TRBV7-8; possibly TRBD1 for D (5 bases). V lost 1 base and J 8 bases, leaving 9 bases between the germline ends. The CDR3 is 14 residues long. Germline assignment: CDR1 SGHVS and CDR2 FQNEAQ. CDR3 bases: TGTGCCAGCAGCTTAGGGGACGGACATTCACCCCTCCACTTT. It specifies CASSLGDGHSPLHF.

The genes are TRBV5-6 and TRBJ2-1, with D perhaps matching TRBD2 (6 bases). This CDR3 has 14 residues. Germline values: CDR1 SGHDT, CDR2 YYEEEE. V dropped 5 bases and J dropped 9 bases, with 18 bases sitting between them. The CDR3 is CASSWDSQFGEQFF. The CDR3 coding sequence is TGTGCCAGCAGTTGGGACTCACAATTCGGTGAGCAGTTCTTC.

This clone was seen more than once but under ten times. The V gene is TRBV28, the J gene TRBJ1-5; perhaps TRBD1 as D (5 bases). The CDR3 extends over 16 amino acids. V was shortened by 2 bases and J by 2 bases, with 13 bases between the two germline ends. The germline V gene encodes CDR1 MDHEN and CDR2 SYDVKM. The CDR3 nucleotides read TGTGCCAGCAGTTTAGTTAGGGGCTCGGGCAATCAGCCCCAGCATTTT. This gives the protein CASSLVRGSGNQPQHF. The whole variable domain, remainder taken from reference TRBV28 and TRBJ1-5, is DVKVTQSSRYLVKRTGEKVFLECVQDMDHENMFWYRQDPGLGLRLIYFSYDVKMKEKGDIPEGYSVSREKKERFSLILESASTNQTSMYLCASSLVRGSGNQPQHFGDGTRLSIL.

This clone turned up a few times. The CDR3 coding sequence is TGTGCCAGCAGCTTTCTTGCGGAGAACTATGGCTACACCTTC. As protein: CASSFLAENYGYTF. This sequence joins TRBV7-8 and TRBJ1-2, with unresolved D. CDR3 length equals 14 residues. Germline assignment: CDR1 SGHVS and CDR2 FQNEAQ. Trimming cost V 3 bases and J 2 bases, with 10 bases left between them.

This clone was recorded a few times. The chain combines TRBV7-2 with TRBJ1-2; unclear D gene. Germline lookup yields CDR1 SGHTA and CDR2 FQGNSA. V lost 1 base to trimming and J lost 6 bases, with 9 bases between them. There are 13 residues in the CDR3. The CDR3 bases are TGTGCCAGCAGCTTAGTAGTTCGCAATGGCTACACCTTC. This sequence encodes CASSLVVRNGYTF. Drawing the rest from reference TRBV7-2 and TRBJ1-2, the complete variable domain is GAGVSQSPSNKVTEKGKDVELRCDPISGHTALYWYRQSLGQGLEFLIYFQGNSAPDKSGLPSDRFSAERTGGSVSTLTIQRTQQEDSAVYLCASSLVVRNGYTFGSGTRLTVV.

This clone was recorded a few times. This sample includes further DNA sequences coding for the same CDR3. The gene calls are TRBV7-9 and TRBJ2-3; D unresolved. Trimming took 0 bases from V and 4 from J, leaving 2 bases between them. CDR3 length: 12 amino acids. The germline V gene encodes CDR1 SEHNR and CDR2 FQNEAQ (reference sequence). The CDR3 here is CASSLAADTQYF. CDR3 sequence (DNA): TGTGCCAGCAGCTTAGCTGCAGATACGCAGTATTTT.

The J gene is TRBJ1-1, the V gene TRBV7-9; the D gene is possibly TRBD1 (6 bases). In germline, CDR1 is SEHNR, CDR2 FQNEAQ (reference sequence). The CDR3 has 14 residues. Trimming removed 8 bases from V and 3 bases from J, with 16 bases in between. The CDR3 DNA sequence: TGTGCCAGCTCCAGGGGCACCCGCGACACTGAAGCTTTCTTT. It is translated as CASSRGTRDTEAFF.

The CDR3 loop is CASSSTALSYEQYF. DNA of the CDR3: TGTGCCAGCAGCTCTACAGCCCTGTCCTACGAGCAGTACTTC. The rearrangement uses TRBV7-9 and TRBJ2-7; D is unclear. Trimming took off 4 bases at V and 1 base at J, with 11 bases between the two ends. This CDR3 contains 14 residues. Germline-derived CDR1 and CDR2 are SEHNR and FQNEAQ (reference sequence).

The J gene is TRBJ2-2, the V gene TRBV15; the D gene is possibly TRBD1 (6 bases). V was shortened by 6 bases and J by 2 bases, with 10 bases between the two germline ends. Germline V gene sequence: CDR1 LNHNV, CDR2 YYDKDF (reference sequence). The CDR3 sequence is 14 residues long. The CDR3 here is CATRAGVNTGELFF. CDR3 nucleotide sequence: TGTGCCACCAGAGCAGGGGTAAACACCGGGGAGCTGTTTTTT.